The 14 T cell receptor beta chains below all came from one sample that was sequenced in a study of T cell responses to AZD1222 COVID-19 vaccine. TCRdb's copy holds only in-frame clones and misses some; the assay was immunoSEQ multiplex PCR. This table has about 92,000 clones, about nine tenths appearing once. This sample comprised peripheral blood, obtained on day 0 of AZD1222 vaccination. Receptors were obtained from an adult in good health.

The CDR3, as DNA: TGCGCCAGCAGCTTGGAGTCGCAGACCAATAATGAAAAACTGTTTTTT. This sequence encodes CASSLESQTNNEKLFF. The chain combines TRBV5-1 with TRBJ1-4; D is undetermined. Germline V gene data show CDR1 as SGHRS and CDR2 as YFSETQ. This CDR3 contains 16 residues. Trimming took 0 bases from V and 4 from J, leaving 13 bases between them.

The chain employs TRBV6-2 or TRBV6-3 and TRBJ2-2; D not resolved. The V and J ends lost 6 bases and 3 bases respectively, with 14 bases between them. Germline assignment: CDR1 MNHEY and CDR2 SVGEGT. CDR3 length equals 15 residues. The CDR3 reads CASSSNQRHTGELFF. The CDR3 coding sequence is TGTGCCAGCAGCTCTAATCAGAGGCACACCGGGGAGCTGTTTTTT.

The chain carries TRBV28 and TRBJ2-2; D may correspond to TRBD1 or TRBD2 (5 bases each). The germline CDR1 and CDR2 sequences are MDHEN and SYDVKM. With 3 bases removed from V and 4 bases from J, the gap between germline ends came to 12 bases. This CDR3 has 15 residues. The CDR3 loop reads CASSLWGTGTGELFF. Written as DNA, the CDR3 is TGTGCCAGCAGTTTGTGGGGGACGGGCACCGGGGAGCTGTTTTTT. Full variable domain (rest looked up from reference TRBV28 and TRBJ2-2): DVKVTQSSRYLVKRTGEKVFLECVQDMDHENMFWYRQDPGLGLRLIYFSYDVKMKEKGDIPEGYSVSREKKERFSLILESASTNQTSMYLCASSLWGTGTGELFFGEGSRLTVL.

The chain has TRBV24-1 and TRBJ1-4; D is ambiguous. CDR3 length equals 15 residues. The V gene lost 3 bases and the J gene lost 0 bases, with 7 bases spanning the gap. CDR1 and CDR2 (germline): KGHDR, SFDVKD. The CDR3 nucleotides read TGTGCCACCAGTGATGACACCACAACTAATGAAAAACTGTTTTTT. Its protein is CATSDDTTTNEKLFF.

The rearrangement links TRBV29-1 to TRBJ2-1; 9 positions match TRBD2. This CDR3 region has 14 residues. With V trimmed by 7 bases and J by 6 bases, 10 bases remained unmatched. Germline CDR1 SQVTM, CDR2 ANQGSEA. In nucleotides, the CDR3 is TGCAGCGCCGCGGGGGGGGTTGTTCGCAATGAGCAGTTCTTC. Its protein is CSAAGGVVRNEQFF.

As DNA, the CDR3 is TGTGCCAGCAGCCAAGACCCCCTCAGGGGTGGCTACACCTTC. It is translated as CASSQDPLRGGYTF. The chain couples TRBV3-1 (or the pseudogene TRBV3-2) to TRBJ1-2; a weak D match, TRBD1 (6 bases). Trimming cost V 0 bases and J 7 bases, with 12 bases left between them. Germline-derived CDR1 and CDR2 are LGHDT and YNNKEL (reference sequence). CDR3 length: 14 residues.

The CDR3 protein is CASSYVEETQYF. The CDR3 coding sequence is TGTGCCAGCAGTTACGTGGAAGAGACCCAGTACTTC. This chain links TRBV6-2 or TRBV6-3 with TRBJ2-5; D is undetermined. The CDR3 extends over 12 amino acids. Germline lookup yields CDR1 MNHEY and CDR2 SVGEGT. Deletions cut 2 bases from V and 3 bases from J, with 4 bases between.

The rearrangement uses TRBV3-1 (or the pseudogene TRBV3-2) and TRBJ2-6, with no clear D. The germline gives CDR1 LGHDT, CDR2 YNNKEL (reference sequence). The CDR3 is 15 residues long. Trimming left V 4 bases short and J 0 bases short, with 7 bases between. CDR3 coding DNA: TGTGCCAGCAGCCTCATCAGCTCTGGGGCCAACGTCCTGACTTTC. It specifies CASSLISSGANVLTF.

The CDR3 loop reads CAISESQGEQFF. The CDR3, as DNA: TGTGCCATCAGTGAGTCACAGGGTGAGCAGTTCTTC. The chain joins TRBV10-3 to TRBJ2-1; D might be TRBD1 (6 bases). CDR3 size: 12 residues. Per germline, CDR1 ENHRY and CDR2 SYGVKD. The V end was cut by 0 bases, the J end by 9 bases, with 6 bases between.

This clone occurred once. The chain has TRBV9 and TRBJ1-4; 7 nucleotides agree with TRBD1. V dropped 6 bases and J dropped 3; count of bases not matched to a gene: 17. CDR1 SGDLS and CDR2 YYNGEE come from the germline V gene. CDR3 length: 18 residues. The CDR3 sequence: CASTTLPHTGVANEKLFF. The CDR3 DNA reads TGTGCCAGCACCACCCTCCCCCATACAGGGGTAGCTAATGAAAAACTGTTTTTT. Complete variable domain (other parts from reference TRBV9 and TRBJ1-4): DSGVTQTPKHLITATGQRVTLRCSPRSGDLSVYWYQQSLDQGLQFLIQYYNGEERAKGNILERFSAQQFPDLHSELNLSSLELGDSALYFCASTTLPHTGVANEKLFFGSGTQLSVL.

The chain combines TRBV10-3 with TRBJ1-1; TRBD1 is a possible D gene (6 bases). The CDR3 has 14 residues. From germline, CDR1 is ENHRY and CDR2 SYGVKD. The germline V and J ends were trimmed by 5 bases and 6 bases, with 16 bases remaining between them. CDR3 sequence reads: CAISHSAGGPEAFF. DNA of the CDR3: TGTGCCATCAGTCACTCGGCCGGGGGGCCTGAAGCTTTCTTT.

The rearrangement links TRBV7-9 to TRBJ2-1; either TRBD1 or TRBD2 may supply D (5 bases each). This CDR3 region has 14 residues. V was clipped by 0 bases and J by 4 bases, with 7 bases between them. Germline values: CDR1 SEHNR, CDR2 FQNEAQ (reference sequence). The CDR3, as DNA: TGTGCCAGCAGCTTAGCGGGGGTATACAATGAGCAGTTCTTC. Translation: CASSLAGVYNEQFF.

The chain carries TRBV28 and TRBJ1-1, with a possible D match to TRBD1 (6 bases). The CDR3 spans 16 residues. Germline loops: CDR1 MDHEN, CDR2 SYDVKM. V lost 7 bases and J lost 4, with 22 bases in between. The CDR3 region is CASISGTTGSGTEAFF. Here the CDR3 DNA reads TGTGCCAGCATTTCGGGCACCACAGGGTCGGGCACTGAAGCTTTCTTT. The entire variable domain, with the rest obtained from reference TRBV28 and TRBJ1-1, is as follows: DVKVTQSSRYLVKRTGEKVFLECVQDMDHENMFWYRQDPGLGLRLIYFSYDVKMKEKGDIPEGYSVSREKKERFSLILESASTNQTSMYLCASISGTTGSGTEAFFGQGTRLTVV.

The genes are TRBV18 and TRBJ1-2; no clear D gene. Germline CDR1 KGHSH, CDR2 LQKENI. The CDR3 contains 13 residues. V lost 1 base to trimming and J lost 2 bases, with 5 bases between them. CDR3 sequence reads: CASSPQNNYGYTF. CDR3 sequence (DNA): TGTGCCAGCTCACCACAGAACAACTATGGCTACACCTTC. Combining the CDR3 with reference TRBV18 and TRBJ1-2 gives the whole variable domain NAGVMQNPRHLVRRRGQEARLRCSPMKGHSHVYWYRQLPEEGLKFMVYLQKENIIDESGMPKERFSAEFPKEGPSILRIQQVVRGDSAAYFCASSPQNNYGYTFGSGTRLTVV.